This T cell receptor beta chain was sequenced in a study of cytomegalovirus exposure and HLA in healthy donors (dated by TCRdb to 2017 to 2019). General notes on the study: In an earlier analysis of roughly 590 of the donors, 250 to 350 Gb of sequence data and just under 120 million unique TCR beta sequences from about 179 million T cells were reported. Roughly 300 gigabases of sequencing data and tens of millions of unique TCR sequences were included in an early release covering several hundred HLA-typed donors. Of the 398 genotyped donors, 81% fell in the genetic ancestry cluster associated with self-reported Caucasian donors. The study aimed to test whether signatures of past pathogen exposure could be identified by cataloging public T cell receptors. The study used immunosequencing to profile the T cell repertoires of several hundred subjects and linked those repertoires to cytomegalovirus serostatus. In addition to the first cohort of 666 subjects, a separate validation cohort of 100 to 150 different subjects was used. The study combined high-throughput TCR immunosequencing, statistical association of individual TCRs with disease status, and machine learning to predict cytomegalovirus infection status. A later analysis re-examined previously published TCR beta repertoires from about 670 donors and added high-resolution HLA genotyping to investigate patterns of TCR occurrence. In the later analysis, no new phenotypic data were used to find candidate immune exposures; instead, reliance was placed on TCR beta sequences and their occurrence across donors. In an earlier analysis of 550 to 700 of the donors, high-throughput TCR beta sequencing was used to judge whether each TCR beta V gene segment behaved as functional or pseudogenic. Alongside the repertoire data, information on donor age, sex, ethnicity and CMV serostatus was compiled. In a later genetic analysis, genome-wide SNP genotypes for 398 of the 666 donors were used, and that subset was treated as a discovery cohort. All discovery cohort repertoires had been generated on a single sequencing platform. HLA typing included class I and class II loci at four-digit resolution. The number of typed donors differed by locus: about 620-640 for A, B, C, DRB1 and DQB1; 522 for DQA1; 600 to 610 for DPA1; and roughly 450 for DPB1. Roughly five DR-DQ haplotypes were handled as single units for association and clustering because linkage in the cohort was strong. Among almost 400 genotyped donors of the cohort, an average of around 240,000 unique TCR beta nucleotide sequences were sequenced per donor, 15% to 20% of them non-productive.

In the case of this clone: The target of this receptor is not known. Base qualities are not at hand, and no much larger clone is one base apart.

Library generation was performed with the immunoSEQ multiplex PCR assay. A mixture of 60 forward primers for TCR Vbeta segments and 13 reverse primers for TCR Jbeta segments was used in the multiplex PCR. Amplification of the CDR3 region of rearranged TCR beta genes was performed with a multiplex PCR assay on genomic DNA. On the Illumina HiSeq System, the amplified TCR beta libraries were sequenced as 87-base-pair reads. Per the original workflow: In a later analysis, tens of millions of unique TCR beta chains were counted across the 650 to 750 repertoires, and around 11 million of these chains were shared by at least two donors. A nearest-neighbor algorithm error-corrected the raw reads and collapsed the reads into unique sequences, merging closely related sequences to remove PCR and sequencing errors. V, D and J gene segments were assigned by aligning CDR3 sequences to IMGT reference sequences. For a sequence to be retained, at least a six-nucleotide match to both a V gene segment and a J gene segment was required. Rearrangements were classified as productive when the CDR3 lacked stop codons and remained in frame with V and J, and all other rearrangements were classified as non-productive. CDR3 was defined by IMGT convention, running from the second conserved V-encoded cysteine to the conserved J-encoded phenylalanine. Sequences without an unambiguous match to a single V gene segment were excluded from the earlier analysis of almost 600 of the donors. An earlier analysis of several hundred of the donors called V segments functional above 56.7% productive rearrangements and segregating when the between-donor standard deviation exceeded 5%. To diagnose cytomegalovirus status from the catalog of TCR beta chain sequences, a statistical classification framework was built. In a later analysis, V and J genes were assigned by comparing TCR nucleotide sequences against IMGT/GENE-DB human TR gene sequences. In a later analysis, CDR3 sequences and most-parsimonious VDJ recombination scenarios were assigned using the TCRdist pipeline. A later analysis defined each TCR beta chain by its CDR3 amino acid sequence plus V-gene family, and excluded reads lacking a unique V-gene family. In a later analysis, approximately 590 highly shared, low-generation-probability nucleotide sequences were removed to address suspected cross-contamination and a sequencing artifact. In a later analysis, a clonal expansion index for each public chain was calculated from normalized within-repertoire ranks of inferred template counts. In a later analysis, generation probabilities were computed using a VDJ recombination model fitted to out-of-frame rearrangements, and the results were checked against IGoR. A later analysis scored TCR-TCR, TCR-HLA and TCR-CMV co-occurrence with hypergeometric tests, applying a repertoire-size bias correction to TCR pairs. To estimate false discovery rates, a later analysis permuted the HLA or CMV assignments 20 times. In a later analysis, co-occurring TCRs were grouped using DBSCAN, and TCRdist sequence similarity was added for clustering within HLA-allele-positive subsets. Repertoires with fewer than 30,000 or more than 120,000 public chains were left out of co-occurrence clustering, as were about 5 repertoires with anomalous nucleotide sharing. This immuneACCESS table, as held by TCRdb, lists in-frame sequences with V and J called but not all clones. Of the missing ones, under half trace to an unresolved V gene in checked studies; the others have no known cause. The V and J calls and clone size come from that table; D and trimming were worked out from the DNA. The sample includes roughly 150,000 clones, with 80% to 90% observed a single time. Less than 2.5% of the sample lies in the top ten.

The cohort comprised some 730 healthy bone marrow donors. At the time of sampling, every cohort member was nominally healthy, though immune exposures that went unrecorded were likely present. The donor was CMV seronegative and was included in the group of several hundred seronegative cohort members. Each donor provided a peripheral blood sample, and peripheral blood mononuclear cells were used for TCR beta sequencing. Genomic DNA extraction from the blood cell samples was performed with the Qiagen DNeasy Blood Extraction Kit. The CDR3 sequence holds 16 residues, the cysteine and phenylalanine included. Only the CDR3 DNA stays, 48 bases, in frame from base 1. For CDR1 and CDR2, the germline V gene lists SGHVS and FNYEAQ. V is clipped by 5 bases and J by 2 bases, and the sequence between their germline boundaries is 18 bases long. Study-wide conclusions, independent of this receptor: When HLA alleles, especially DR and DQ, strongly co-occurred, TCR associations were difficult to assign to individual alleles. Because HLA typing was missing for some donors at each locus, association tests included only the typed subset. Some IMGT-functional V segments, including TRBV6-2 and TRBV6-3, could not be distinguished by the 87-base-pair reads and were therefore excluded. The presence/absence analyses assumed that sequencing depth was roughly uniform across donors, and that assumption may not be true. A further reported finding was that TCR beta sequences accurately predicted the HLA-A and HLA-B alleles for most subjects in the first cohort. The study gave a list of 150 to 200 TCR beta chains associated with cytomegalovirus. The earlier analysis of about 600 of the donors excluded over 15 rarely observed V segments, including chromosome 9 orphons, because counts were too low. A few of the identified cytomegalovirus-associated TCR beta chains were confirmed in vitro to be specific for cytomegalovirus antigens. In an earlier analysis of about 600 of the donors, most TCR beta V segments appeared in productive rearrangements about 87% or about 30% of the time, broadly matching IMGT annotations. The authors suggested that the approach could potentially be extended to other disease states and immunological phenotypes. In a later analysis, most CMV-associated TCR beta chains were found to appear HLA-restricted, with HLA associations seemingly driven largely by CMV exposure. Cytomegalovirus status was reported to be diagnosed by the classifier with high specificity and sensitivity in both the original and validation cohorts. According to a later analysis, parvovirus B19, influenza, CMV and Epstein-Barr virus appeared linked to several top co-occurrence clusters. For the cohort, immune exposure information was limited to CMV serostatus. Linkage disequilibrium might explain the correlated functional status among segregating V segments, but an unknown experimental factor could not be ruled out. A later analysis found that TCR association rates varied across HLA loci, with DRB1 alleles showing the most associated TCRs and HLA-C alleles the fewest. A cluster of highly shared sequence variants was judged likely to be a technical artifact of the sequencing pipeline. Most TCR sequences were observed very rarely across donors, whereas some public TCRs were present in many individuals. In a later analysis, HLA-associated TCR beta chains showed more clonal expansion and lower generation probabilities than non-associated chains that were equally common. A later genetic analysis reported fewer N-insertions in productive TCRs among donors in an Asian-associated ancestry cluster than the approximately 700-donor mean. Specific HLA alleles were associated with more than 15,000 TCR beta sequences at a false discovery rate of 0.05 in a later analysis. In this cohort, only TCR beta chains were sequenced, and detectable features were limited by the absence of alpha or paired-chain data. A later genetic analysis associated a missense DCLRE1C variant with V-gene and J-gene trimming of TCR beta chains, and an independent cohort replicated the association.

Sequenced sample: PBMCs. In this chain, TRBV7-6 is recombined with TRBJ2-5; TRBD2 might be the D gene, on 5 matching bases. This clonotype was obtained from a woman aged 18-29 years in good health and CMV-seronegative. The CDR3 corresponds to CASSPFGPGTQETQYF. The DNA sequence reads TGTGCCAGCAGCCCGTTCGGCCCGGGAACTCAAGAGACCCAGTACTTC.